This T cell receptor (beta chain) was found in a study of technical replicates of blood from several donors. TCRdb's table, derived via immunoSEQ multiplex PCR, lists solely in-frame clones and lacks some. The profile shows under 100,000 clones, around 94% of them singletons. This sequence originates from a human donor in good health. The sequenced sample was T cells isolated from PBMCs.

CDR3 residues: CASSFRETQYF. In nucleotides, the CDR3 is TGTGCCAGCAGTTTCAGAGAGACCCAGTACTTC. This chain connects TRBV27 to TRBJ2-5; no firm D call. The CDR3 sequence is 11 residues long. The germline V and J ends were trimmed by 3 bases and 4 bases, with 3 bases remaining between them. Per germline, CDR1 MNHEY and CDR2 SMNVEV (reference sequence).